What follows are 25 T cell receptor beta chains derived from one specimen sequenced in a study of shared clonotypes between healthy human individuals. Assay used: immunoSEQ multiplex PCR; TCRdb lists only in-frame clones, some missing. The profile shows 780,000 or so clones, about two thirds of them singletons. The sample comprised memory CD4+ T cells sorted from blood. The subset was: CD45RA-negative fraction. The receptors here all came from a woman aged 25 to 45 in good health.

V gene TRBV19 combines with J gene TRBJ1-5; 8 bases fit TRBD1. This CDR3 has 13 residues. Germline V gives CDR1 LNHDA, CDR2 SQIVND (reference sequence). V lost 6 bases to trimming and J lost 5 bases; unmatched junction nucleotides: 3. The CDR3 nucleotides are TGTGCCAGTAGAGAGACAGGGGATCAGCCCCAGCATTTT. This gives the protein CASRETGDQPQHF.

With regard to this clone: The sample has other DNA sequences that encode this CDR3 too. The chain carries TRBV5-4 and TRBJ2-7, with D possibly being TRBD1 (6 bases). This CDR3 region has 15 residues. Trimming took 2 bases from V and 0 from J, leaving 12 bases between them. CDR1 and CDR2 (germline): SGHNT, YYREEE (reference sequence). CDR3 amino acids: CASSLGGKSSYEQYF. The CDR3 nucleotides are TGTGCCAGCAGCTTAGGGGGAAAGAGCTCCTACGAGCAGTACTTC.

This clone showed up just once. The chain employs TRBV10-2 and TRBJ1-2; D remains ambiguous. The V gene lost 0 bases and the J gene lost 4 bases, with 3 bases spanning the gap. Germline assignment: CDR1 WSHSY and CDR2 SAAADI. CDR3 length equals 12 residues. CDR3 nucleotides: TGCGCCAGCAGTGAGTCTAGCTATGGCTACACCTTC. It specifies CASSESSYGYTF.

This chain connects TRBV5-1 to TRBJ1-1; perhaps TRBD1 as D (5 bases). Germline V gene sequence: CDR1 SGHRS, CDR2 YFSETQ. The germline V and J ends were trimmed by 0 bases and 1 base, with 10 bases remaining between them. CDR3 length: 15 amino acids. This CDR3 is CASSLDRPSNTEAFF. DNA for the CDR3: TGCGCCAGCAGCTTGGACAGGCCTTCGAACACTGAAGCTTTCTTT.

This clone turned up a few times. The rearrangement links TRBV4-1 to TRBJ1-2; D is unclear. CDR1 is MGHRA and CDR2 is YSYEKL in the germline V gene. The V gene lost 0 bases and the J gene lost 0 bases, with 8 bases spanning the gap. CDR3 length equals 15 residues. The CDR3 nucleotides are TGCGCCAGCAGCCAAGATGAAGGGCCTAACTATGGCTACACCTTC. Its protein product is CASSQDEGPNYGYTF.

This rearrangement joins TRBV9 to TRBJ1-4; 9 bases fit TRBD1. The V gene end was trimmed by 0 bases and the J gene end by 1 base; junction bases not matched to a gene: 7. This CDR3 contains 18 residues. Germline CDR1 SGDLS, CDR2 YYNGEE. The CDR3: CASSVAEGTGKTNEKLFF. In DNA form, the CDR3 reads TGTGCCAGCAGCGTAGCTGAGGGGACAGGGAAAACTAATGAAAAACTGTTTTTT. Using reference TRBV9 and TRBJ1-4 for the parts outside the CDR3, the full variable domain is DSGVTQTPKHLITATGQRVTLRCSPRSGDLSVYWYQQSLDQGLQFLIQYYNGEERAKGNILERFSAQQFPDLHSELNLSSLELGDSALYFCASSVAEGTGKTNEKLFFGSGTQLSVL.

The rearrangement joins TRBV11-1 to TRBJ2-1; D uncertain. The CDR3 contains 11 residues. Germline lookup yields CDR1 SGHAT and CDR2 FQDESV (reference sequence). V lost 2 bases to trimming and J lost 9 bases, with 5 bases between them. CDR3 DNA: TGTGCCAGCAGCTTAACGGGTGAGCAGTTCTTC. Amino acid sequence: CASSLTGEQFF.

This sequence joins TRBV2 and TRBJ2-2; D not resolved. Per the germline V gene, CDR1 is SNHLY and CDR2 is FYNNEI. This CDR3 region has 15 residues. Trimming shortened V by 6 bases and J by 0 bases, and 11 bases separated the two germline ends. For the CDR3, the DNA is TGTGCCAGCAGCGTACGCGTACCGAACACCGGGGAGCTGTTTTTT. This codes for CASSVRVPNTGELFF.

This clone came up many times. J is TRBJ2-5 and V is TRBV30; possibly TRBD2 for D (7 bases). In germline, CDR1 is GTSNPN, CDR2 SVGIG (reference sequence). Trimming shortened V by 4 bases and J by 4 bases, and 13 bases separated the two germline ends. The CDR3 runs 13 residues. CDR3 protein: CAWKRGGTETQYF. CDR3 nucleotide sequence: TGTGCCTGGAAGAGGGGGGGCACAGAGACCCAGTACTTC. The whole variable domain, remainder taken from reference TRBV30 and TRBJ2-5, is SQTIHQWPATLVQPVGSPLSLECTVEGTSNPNLYWYRQAAGRGLQLLFYSVGIGQISSEVPQNLSASRPQDRQFILSSKKLLLSDSGFYLCAWKRGGTETQYFGPGTRLLVL.

Details on this clone: This same CDR3 is encoded by further DNA sequences in the sample. The chain recombines TRBV18 with TRBJ1-1; 7 bases align to TRBD1. Germline assignment: CDR1 KGHSH and CDR2 LQKENI. This CDR3 has 14 amino acids. V was clipped by 3 bases and J by 1 base; unmatched bases: 2. This CDR3 reads CASSPGQQNTEAFF. The DNA for the CDR3 is TGTGCCAGCTCACCGGGACAGCAGAACACTGAAGCTTTCTTT.

A few counts support this clone. This chain links TRBV7-2 with TRBJ1-2, with a possible D match to TRBD1 (6 bases). The CDR3 consists of 14 residues. Germline V CDR1 and CDR2: SGHTA, FQGNSA. Trimming stripped 1 base from V and 2 bases from J, with 8 bases between. This CDR3 is CASSLEGTNYGYTF. The CDR3 DNA follows: TGTGCCAGCAGCTTAGAAGGGACAAACTATGGCTACACCTTC.

The chain employs TRBV29-1 and TRBJ2-1; 10 positions agree with TRBD1. CDR1 and CDR2 (germline): SQVTM, ANQGSEA. V gave up 0 bases and J gave up 15 bases; unmatched junction bases: 5. The CDR3 totals 12 residues. CDR3 protein: CSVEEGGTGAFF. The CDR3 coding sequence is TGCAGCGTTGAAGAGGGGGGGACAGGGGCGTTCTTC.

This clone has just one count. V usage is TRBV10-3 and J usage is TRBJ2-1, with D unclear. The CDR3 is 12 amino acids. Germline assignment: CDR1 ENHRY and CDR2 SYGVKD. The ends were cut back, 0 bases at V and 8 bases at J, with 5 bases in the middle. The CDR3 is CAISESKDEQFF. CDR3 DNA sequence: TGTGCCATCAGTGAGTCGAAGGATGAGCAGTTCTTC.

About this clone: Other DNA sequences within the sample encode an identical CDR3. The genes are TRBV5-1 and TRBJ2-1; 9 nucleotides agree with TRBD1. In germline, CDR1 is SGHRS, CDR2 YFSETQ. The CDR3 spans 15 residues. V was pared by 0 bases and J by 9 bases, with 7 bases of the junction left unmatched. The CDR3 nucleotides are TGCGCCAGCAGCTTGGGGGACAGGGATACGGGTGAGCAGTTCTTC. It translates to CASSLGDRDTGEQFF.

V is TRBV6-4 and J is TRBJ2-1; 13 bases fit TRBD2. With V trimmed by 0 bases and J by 8 bases, 1 base remained unmatched. The CDR3 loop spans 15 amino acids. CDR1 is MRHNA, CDR2 SNTAGT, per germline. The CDR3 spells CASSDSTSGRHEQFF. The CDR3, as DNA: TGTGCCAGCAGTGACTCGACTAGCGGGAGGCATGAGCAGTTCTTC.

This clone was detected a few times. The rearrangement joins TRBV28 to TRBJ2-1; 11 bases agree with TRBD2. The V segment lost 3 bases and the J segment 7 bases; nucleotides outside the gene matches: 8. Germline V gene lookup returns CDR1 MDHEN and CDR2 SYDVKM. The CDR3 is 16 residues long. The CDR3 region is CASSFGLAGGSNEQFF. The CDR3, as DNA: TGTGCCAGCAGTTTTGGGCTAGCGGGAGGTTCAAATGAGCAGTTCTTC.

This clone appeared a few times. V usage is TRBV14 and J usage is TRBJ2-5; tentatively, D is TRBD2 (6 bases). CDR3 length equals 14 residues. V lost 0 bases and J 11 bases, leaving 16 bases between the germline ends. Germline loops: CDR1 SGHDN, CDR2 FVKESK. CDR3 DNA sequence: TGTGCCAGCAGCCAAGATCTAGGCGGGGTTGAGCAGTACTTC. Protein sequence: CASSQDLGGVEQYF.

The chain couples TRBV18 to TRBJ2-5; D ambiguous. V lost 8 bases, J lost 0 bases, and 4 bases lay in between. The CDR3 extends over 11 amino acids. Germline values: CDR1 KGHSH, CDR2 LQKENI. CDR3 sequence reads: CASLDQETQYF. As DNA, the CDR3 is TGTGCCAGCCTCGACCAAGAGACCCAGTACTTC.

The genes are TRBV30 and TRBJ2-2; D ambiguous. Trimming took off 3 bases at V and 5 bases at J, with 19 bases between the two ends. Germline-derived CDR1 and CDR2 are GTSNPN and SVGIG (reference sequence). This CDR3 has 16 residues. CDR3 DNA sequence: TGTGCCTGGAGCGCGATAATAATTGGTGTTACCGGGGAGCTGTTTTTT. Translated: CAWSAIIIGVTGELFF.

The chain is built from TRBV5-1 and TRBJ2-3; D gene ambiguous. This CDR3 comprises 15 residues. With 0 bases removed from V and 2 bases from J, the gap between germline ends came to 10 bases. Germline values: CDR1 SGHRS, CDR2 YFSETQ. The DNA of the CDR3 is TGCGCCAGCAGCTTGGGGCAGGCGTCCACAGATACGCAGTATTTT. It encodes CASSLGQASTDTQYF.

A note on this clone: This same CDR3 is encoded by further DNA sequences in the sample. The V and J genes are TRBV11-3 and TRBJ2-3; 9 bases map to TRBD2. CDR3 length: 14 amino acids. CDR1 and CDR2 (germline): SGHNT, YENEEA. Trimming cost V 8 bases and J 2 bases; bases outside gene matches: 5. Here the CDR3 DNA reads TGTGCCAGCTCGAGCGGGAGGAACACAGATACGCAGTATTTT. Its translation: CASSSGRNTDTQYF.

The rearrangement links TRBV28 to TRBJ2-7; the D is unclear. Germline CDR1 reads MDHEN; CDR2 reads SYDVKM. Between the trimmed V and J ends, which lost 6 bases and 10 bases, there was a span of 16 bases. The CDR3 totals 12 residues. The CDR3: CASSSRVTNQYF. The CDR3 bases are TGTGCCAGCAGCTCAAGGGTTACCAATCAGTACTTC. The complete variable domain, with remaining parts taken from reference TRBV28 and TRBJ2-7, reads DVKVTQSSRYLVKRTGEKVFLECVQDMDHENMFWYRQDPGLGLRLIYFSYDVKMKEKGDIPEGYSVSREKKERFSLILESASTNQTSMYLCASSSRVTNQYFGPGTRLTVT.

The chain employs TRBV5-8 and TRBJ2-2; 8 bases are shared with TRBD2. The V gene's germline CDR1 is SGHTS and CDR2 YDEGEE. CDR3 length: 16 residues. Unmatched junction bases numbered 8, after V lost 4 bases and J lost 3 bases. The CDR3 reads CASSQGLAGDTGELFF. CDR3 bases: TGTGCCAGCAGCCAAGGACTAGCCGGAGACACCGGGGAGCTGTTTTTT.

The genes are TRBV5-1 and TRBJ2-2; a possible D gene is TRBD2 (6 bases). V dropped 5 bases and J dropped 0 bases, with 11 bases sitting between them. The CDR3 covers 15 residues. Per the germline V gene, CDR1 is SGHRS and CDR2 is YFSETQ. This CDR3 is CASRRDPSNTGELFF. DNA of the CDR3: TGCGCCAGCAGGCGGGACCCATCGAACACCGGGGAGCTGTTTTTT.

This chain uses TRBV28 with TRBJ1-1; D may be TRBD1 (5 bases). Germline V gene sequence: CDR1 MDHEN, CDR2 SYDVKM. The V and J ends lost 5 bases and 8 bases respectively, with 18 bases between them. The CDR3 has 14 residues. CDR3 in amino acids: CASSRIGQGVEAFF. The CDR3 nucleotides are TGTGCCAGCAGTCGTATAGGGCAAGGGGTAGAAGCTTTCTTT. The variable domain in full, completed from reference TRBV28 and TRBJ1-1, reads DVKVTQSSRYLVKRTGEKVFLECVQDMDHENMFWYRQDPGLGLRLIYFSYDVKMKEKGDIPEGYSVSREKKERFSLILESASTNQTSMYLCASSRIGQGVEAFFGQGTRLTVV.